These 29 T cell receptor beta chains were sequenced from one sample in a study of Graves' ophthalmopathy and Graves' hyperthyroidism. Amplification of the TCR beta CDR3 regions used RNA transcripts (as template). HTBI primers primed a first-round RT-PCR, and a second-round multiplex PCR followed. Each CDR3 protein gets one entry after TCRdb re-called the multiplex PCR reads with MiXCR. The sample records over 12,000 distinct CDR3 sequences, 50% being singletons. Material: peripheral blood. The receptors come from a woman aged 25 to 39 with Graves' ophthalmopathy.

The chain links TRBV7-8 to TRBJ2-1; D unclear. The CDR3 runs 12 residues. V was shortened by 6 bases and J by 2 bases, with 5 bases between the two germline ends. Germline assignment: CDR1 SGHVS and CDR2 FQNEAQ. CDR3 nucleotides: TGTGCCAGCAGTCATCCCTACAATGAGCAGTTCTTC. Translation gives CASSHPYNEQFF. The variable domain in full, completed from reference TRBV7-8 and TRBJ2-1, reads GAGVSQSPRYKVAKRGQDVALRCDPISGHVSLFWYQQALGQGPEFLTYFQNEAQLDKSGLPSDRFFAERPEGSVSTLKIQRTQQEDSAVYLCASSHPYNEQFFGPGTRLTVL.

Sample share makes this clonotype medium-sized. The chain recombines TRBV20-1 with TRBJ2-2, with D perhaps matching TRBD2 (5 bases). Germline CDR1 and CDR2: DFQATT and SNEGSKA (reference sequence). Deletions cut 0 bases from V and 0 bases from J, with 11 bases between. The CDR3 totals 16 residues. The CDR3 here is CSARDWERANTGELFF. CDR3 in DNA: TGCAGTGCTAGAGATTGGGAGCGAGCGAACACCGGGGAGCTGTTTTTT.

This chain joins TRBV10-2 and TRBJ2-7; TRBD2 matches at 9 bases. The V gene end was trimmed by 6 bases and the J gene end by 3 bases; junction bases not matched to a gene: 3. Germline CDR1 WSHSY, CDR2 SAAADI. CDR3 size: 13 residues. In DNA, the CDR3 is TGCGCCAGCAGGGGTAGCGGGGGCTACGAGCAGTACTTC. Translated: CASRGSGGYEQYF.

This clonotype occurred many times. CDR3: CASSHRVETGELFF. As DNA, the CDR3 is TGTGCCAGCAGCCACCGGGTCGAGACCGGGGAGCTGTTTTTT. This chain links TRBV6-4 with TRBJ2-2; D remains ambiguous. Germline V gene sequence: CDR1 MRHNA, CDR2 SNTAGT. The V end was cut by 6 bases, the J end by 5 bases, with 13 bases between. The CDR3 totals 14 residues.

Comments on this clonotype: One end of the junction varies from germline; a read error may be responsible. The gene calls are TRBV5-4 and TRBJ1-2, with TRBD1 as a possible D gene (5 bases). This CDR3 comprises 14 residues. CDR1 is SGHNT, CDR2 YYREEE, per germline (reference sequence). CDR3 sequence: CASSAVGANYGCTF. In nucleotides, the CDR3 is TGTGCCAGCAGCGCCGTCGGGGCTAACTATGGCTGCACCTTC.

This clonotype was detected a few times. For the CDR3, the DNA is TGCAGTGCTAGTTCCGGGAGGGCTAAAGATACGCAGTATTTT. Encoded protein: CSASSGRAKDTQYF. The rearrangement links TRBV20-1 to TRBJ2-3; 8 bases fit TRBD2. J was trimmed by 5 bases and V by 3 bases; bases with no gene match: 7. CDR1 and CDR2 (germline): DFQATT, SNEGSKA (reference sequence). The CDR3 has 14 residues.

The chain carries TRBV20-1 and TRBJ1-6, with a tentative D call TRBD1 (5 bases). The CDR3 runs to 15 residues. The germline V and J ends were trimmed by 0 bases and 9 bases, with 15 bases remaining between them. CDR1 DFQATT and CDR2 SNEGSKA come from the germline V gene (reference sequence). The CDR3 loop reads CSARDLQGDGSPLHF. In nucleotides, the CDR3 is TGCAGTGCTAGAGATTTGCAGGGTGACGGTTCACCCCTCCACTTT.

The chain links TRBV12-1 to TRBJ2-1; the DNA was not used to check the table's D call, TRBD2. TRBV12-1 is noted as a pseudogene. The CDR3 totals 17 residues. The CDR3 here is CASSPKRSGRGFDEQFF. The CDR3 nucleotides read TGTGCCAGCAGTCCGAAACGGAGCGGGAGGGGGTTTGATGAGCAGTTCTTC.

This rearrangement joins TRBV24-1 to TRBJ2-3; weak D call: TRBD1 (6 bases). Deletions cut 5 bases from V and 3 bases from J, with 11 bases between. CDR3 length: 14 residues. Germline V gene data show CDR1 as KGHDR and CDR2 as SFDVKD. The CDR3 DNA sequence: TGTGCCACCAGTGTTACAGGGAAGACAGATACGCAGTATTTT. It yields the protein CATSVTGKTDTQYF.

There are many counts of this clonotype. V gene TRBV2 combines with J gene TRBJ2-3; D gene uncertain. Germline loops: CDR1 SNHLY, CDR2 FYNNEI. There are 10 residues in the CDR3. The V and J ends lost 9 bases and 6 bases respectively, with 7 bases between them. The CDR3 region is CASRGDTQYF. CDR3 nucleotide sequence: TGTGCCAGTAGAGGTGATACGCAGTATTTT.

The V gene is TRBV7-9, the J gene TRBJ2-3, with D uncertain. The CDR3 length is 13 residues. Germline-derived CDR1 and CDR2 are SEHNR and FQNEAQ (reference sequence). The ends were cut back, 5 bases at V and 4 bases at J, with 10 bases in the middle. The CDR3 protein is CASSRDRSDTQYF. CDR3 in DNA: TGTGCCAGCAGCCGCGATCGGTCAGATACGCAGTATTTT.

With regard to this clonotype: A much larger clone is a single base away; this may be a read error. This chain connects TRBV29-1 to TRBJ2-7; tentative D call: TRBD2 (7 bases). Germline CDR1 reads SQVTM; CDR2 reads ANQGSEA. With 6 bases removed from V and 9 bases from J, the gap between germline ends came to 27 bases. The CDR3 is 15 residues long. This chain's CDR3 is CSVNLVVAGAGVQYF. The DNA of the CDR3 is TGCAGCGTCAACCTCGTTGTTGCGGGAGCAGGGGTGCAGTACTTC.

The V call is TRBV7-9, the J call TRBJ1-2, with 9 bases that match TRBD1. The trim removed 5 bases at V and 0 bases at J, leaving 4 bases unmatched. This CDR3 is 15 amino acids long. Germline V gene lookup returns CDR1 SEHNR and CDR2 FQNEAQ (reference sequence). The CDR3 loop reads CASSRGTGSNYGYTF. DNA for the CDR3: TGTGCCAGCAGCCGCGGGACAGGGTCTAACTATGGCTACACCTTC.

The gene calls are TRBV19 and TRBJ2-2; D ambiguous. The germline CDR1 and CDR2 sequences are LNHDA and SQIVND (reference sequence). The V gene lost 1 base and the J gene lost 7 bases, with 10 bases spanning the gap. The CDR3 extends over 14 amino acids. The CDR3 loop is CASSIGPASGELFF. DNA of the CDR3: TGTGCCAGTAGTATAGGCCCGGCCAGCGGGGAGCTGTTTTTT.

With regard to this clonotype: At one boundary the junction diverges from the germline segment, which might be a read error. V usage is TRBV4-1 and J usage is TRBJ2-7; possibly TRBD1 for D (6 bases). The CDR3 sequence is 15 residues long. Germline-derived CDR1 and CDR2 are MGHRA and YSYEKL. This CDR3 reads CANSQALGRGYEQYF. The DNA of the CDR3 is TGCGCCAACAGCCAAGCCCTCGGCAGGGGCTACGAGCAGTACTTC.

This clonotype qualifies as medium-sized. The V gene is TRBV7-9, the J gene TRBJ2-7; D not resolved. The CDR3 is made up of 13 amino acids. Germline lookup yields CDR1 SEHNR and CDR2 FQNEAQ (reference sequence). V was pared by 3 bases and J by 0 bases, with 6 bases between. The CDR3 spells CASSFLSSYEQYF. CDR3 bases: TGTGCCAGCAGCTTTTTAAGCTCCTACGAGCAGTACTTC.

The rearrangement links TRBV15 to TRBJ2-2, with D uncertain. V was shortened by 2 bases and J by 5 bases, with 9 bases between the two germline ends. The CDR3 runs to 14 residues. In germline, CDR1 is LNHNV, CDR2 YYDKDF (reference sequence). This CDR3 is CATSRQKSTGELFF. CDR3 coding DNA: TGTGCCACCAGCAGACAAAAATCAACCGGGGAGCTGTTTTTT.

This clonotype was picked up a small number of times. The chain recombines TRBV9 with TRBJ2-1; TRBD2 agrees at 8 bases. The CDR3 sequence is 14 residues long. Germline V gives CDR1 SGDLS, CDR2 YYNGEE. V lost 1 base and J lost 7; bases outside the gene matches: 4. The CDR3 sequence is CASSVSERENEQFF. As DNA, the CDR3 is TGTGCCAGCAGCGTAAGTGAGCGGGAGAATGAGCAGTTCTTC.

CDR3 sequence reads: CSARSGPKPYEQYF. As DNA, the CDR3 is TGCAGTGCTAGGTCAGGTCCAAAACCGTACGAGCAGTACTTC. This chain uses TRBV20-1 with TRBJ2-7; D uncertain. V lost 3 bases to trimming and J lost 4 bases, with 16 bases between them. The CDR3 is 14 residues long. The germline V gene has CDR1 DFQATT and CDR2 SNEGSKA (reference sequence).

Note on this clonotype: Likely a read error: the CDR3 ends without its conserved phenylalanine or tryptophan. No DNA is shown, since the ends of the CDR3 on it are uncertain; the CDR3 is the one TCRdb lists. CDR3: CASSVKGQGSDEQLC. The chain uses TRBV19 and TRBJ2-1; TRBD1 is the table's D call, not checked against the DNA. The CDR3 adds up to 15 amino acids, both ends counted. Looked up from germline, CDR1 is LNHDA and CDR2 is SQIVND (reference sequence).

Here the CDR3 reads CASSESLAGADEQYF. The CDR3 coding sequence is TGTGCCAGCAGTGAATCCCTAGCGGGAGCGGACGAGCAGTACTTC. The genes are TRBV6-1 and TRBJ2-7, with TRBD2 matching over 10 bases. The CDR3 has 15 amino acids. Germline CDR1 and CDR2: MNHNS and SASEGT. Unmatched junction bases numbered 6, after V lost 2 bases and J lost 5 bases.

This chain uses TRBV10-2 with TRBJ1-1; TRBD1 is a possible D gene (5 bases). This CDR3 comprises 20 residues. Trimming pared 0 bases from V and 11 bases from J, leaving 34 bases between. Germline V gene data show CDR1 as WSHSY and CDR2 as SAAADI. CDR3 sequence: CASSESTAGRGSLGSKTAFF. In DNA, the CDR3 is TGCGCCAGCAGTGAGTCGACAGCGGGGAGAGGGTCCCTGGGGTCGAAAACGGCTTTCTTT.

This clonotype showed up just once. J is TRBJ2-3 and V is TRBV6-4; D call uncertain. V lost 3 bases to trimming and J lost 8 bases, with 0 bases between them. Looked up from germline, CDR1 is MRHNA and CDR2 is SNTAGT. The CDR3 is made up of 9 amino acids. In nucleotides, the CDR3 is TGTGCCAGCAGTGATACGCAGTATTTT. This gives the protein CASSDTQYF.

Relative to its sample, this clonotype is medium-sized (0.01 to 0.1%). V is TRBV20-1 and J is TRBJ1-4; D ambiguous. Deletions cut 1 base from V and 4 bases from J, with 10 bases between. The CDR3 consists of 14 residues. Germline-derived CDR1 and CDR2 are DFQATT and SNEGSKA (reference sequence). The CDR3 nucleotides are TGCAGTGCTAGAGTTAACAGTGTTAATGAAAAACTGTTTTTT. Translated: CSARVNSVNEKLFF.

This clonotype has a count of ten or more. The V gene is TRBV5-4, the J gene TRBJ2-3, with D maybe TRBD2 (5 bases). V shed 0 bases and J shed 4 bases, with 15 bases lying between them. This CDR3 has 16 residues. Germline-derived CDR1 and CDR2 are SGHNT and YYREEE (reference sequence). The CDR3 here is CASSLGTSWFADTQYF. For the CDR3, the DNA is TGTGCCAGCAGCTTGGGGACTTCCTGGTTCGCAGATACGCAGTATTTT.

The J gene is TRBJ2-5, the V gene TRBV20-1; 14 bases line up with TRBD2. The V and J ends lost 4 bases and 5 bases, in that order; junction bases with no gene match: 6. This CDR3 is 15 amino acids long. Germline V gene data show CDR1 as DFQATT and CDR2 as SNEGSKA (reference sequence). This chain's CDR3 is CSAMGLAGEGETQYF. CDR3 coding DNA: TGCAGTGCTATGGGACTAGCGGGAGAGGGGGAGACCCAGTACTTC.

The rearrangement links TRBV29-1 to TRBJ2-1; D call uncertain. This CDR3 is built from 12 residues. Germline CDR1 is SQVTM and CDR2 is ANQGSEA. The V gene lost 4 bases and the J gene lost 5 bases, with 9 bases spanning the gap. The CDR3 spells CSVVAANNEQFF. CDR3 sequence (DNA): TGCAGCGTTGTCGCGGCGAACAATGAGCAGTTCTTC.

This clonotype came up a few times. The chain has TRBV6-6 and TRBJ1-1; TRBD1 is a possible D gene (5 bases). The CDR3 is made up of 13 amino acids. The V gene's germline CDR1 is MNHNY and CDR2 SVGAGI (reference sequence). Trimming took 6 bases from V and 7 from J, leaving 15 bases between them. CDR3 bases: TGTGCCAGCAGCCTGGACCCCGGGGGTGAAGCTTTCTTT. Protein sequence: CASSLDPGGEAFF.

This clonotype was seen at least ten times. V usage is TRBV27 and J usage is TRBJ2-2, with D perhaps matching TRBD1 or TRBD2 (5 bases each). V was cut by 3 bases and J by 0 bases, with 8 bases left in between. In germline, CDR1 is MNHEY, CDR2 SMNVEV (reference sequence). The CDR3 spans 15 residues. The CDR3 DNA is TGTGCCAGCAGTTTTGGGGGTACGAACACCGGGGAGCTGTTTTTT. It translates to CASSFGGTNTGELFF.